This T cell receptor (beta chain) is drawn from a study of cytotoxic CD8 clonotypes in ibrutinib-treated CLL (dated by TCRdb to about 2021). About the study as a whole: In this cohort, 15 patients were treatment-naive and some 10 were relapsed/refractory, while around 17 had unmutated IGHV. Partial responses were observed in approximately 24 patients and complete responses in 2; after a median follow-up of 68 months, remission was maintained in 15 or so patients and progression was observed in some 12. Response samples were taken after a median of 12 months on treatment, ranging from about 6 to 40 months. Samples averaged approximately 260,000 productive templates and 90,000 to 100,000 productive rearrangements. Of the approximately 94 people in the trial, 26 had longitudinal samples available. Cryopreserved peripheral blood mononuclear cells were obtained before treatment, at response, and at either sustained remission or disease progression. Every remission and progressive disease sample was obtained while ibrutinib was still being received by the patients.

Study-level results and caveats: Public clonotypes were rare and either contracted or stayed stable during treatment, and the rise in clonality at ibrutinib response reflected the expansion of private clonotypes. At baseline, clonality was higher than in age-matched healthy donors and showed a strong correlation with circulating CD8+ T-cell counts. Sampling times were not matched between sustained-remission and progressing patients, and lymph node repertoires were not studied. At ibrutinib response clonality went up, during sustained remission it held steady, and at progression it dropped back toward baseline.

Each clonotype received, on average, around 10x coverage in deep resolution sequencing performed on a MiSeq, where the target depth lay between 1 in 1 million and 1 in 200,000 T cells. The immunoSEQ hsTCRB Kit was used to generate TCR beta libraries. Per the source publication's procedure: Data were analyzed with ImmunoSEQ Data Assistant and ImmunoSEQ Analyzer, with V, D and J genes assigned per IMGT definitions. Clonality, with values ranging from 0 to 1, was calculated as one minus the normalized Shannon entropy of productive rearrangement frequencies. Only overrepresented clonotypes making up at least 0.05% of each patient's repertoire were included in the public clonotype analysis. Approximately 13 age-matched healthy donor repertoires from immuneACCESS served as clonality controls. Entries here come from immuneACCESS through TCRdb and include only in-frame sequences with V and J called. Some clones fail to appear in such tables; in the studies checked, an unresolved V gene covers under half of the shortfall, and the cause of the remainder is unknown. V and J calls and clone size are those listed in that table; D and trimming were worked out from the DNA. A total of 300,000 to 400,000 clones appear in this sample, 67% of them only once. The top ten clonotypes cover about 6.7% of the sample.

With regard to this clone: Its binding antigen is unknown. Base qualities are not recorded, but no much larger clone differs from it by a single base.

Roughly 1.8 micrograms of genomic DNA were extracted from cryopreserved PBMCs for TCR beta library preparation. High-throughput TCR beta sequencing was performed on longitudinal blood samples from CLL patients receiving ibrutinib monotherapy. The patients took part in an open-label, single-center phase 2 trial of ibrutinib monotherapy. The V and J ends are trimmed by 2 bases and 2 bases, leaving 20 bases between them. Measured from the cysteine to the phenylalanine, the CDR3 is 19 residues long. Only the CDR3 part of the read is kept: 57 bases, read in frame from the first base. Per the germline V gene, SGHRS is the CDR1 and YFSETQ is the CDR2.

This sequence was found in a human donor with chronic lymphocytic leukemia. Sample: PBMCs, taken after 36 months of ibrutinib treatment. The chain employs TRBV5-1 and TRBJ2-6; D gene: possibly TRBD2, on 6 matching bases. This receptor carries the CDR3 CASSFGGAGSMAGANVLTF. The sequence in DNA is TGCGCCAGCAGCTTCGGTGGTGCGGGGTCCATGGCTGGGGCCAACGTCCTGACTTTC.